This T cell receptor beta chain was recorded in a study of T cell responses to AZD1222 COVID-19 vaccine. Study outcomes and limitations: Repertoires were sampled only after the peak T cell response.

Comments on this clone: Its target is unknown.

From germline, CDR1 is MGHDK and CDR2 SYGVNS. V was trimmed by 10 bases and J by 0 bases, leaving 9 bases between them. This CDR3 has 12 residues. Profiling relied on immunoSEQ multiplex PCR, and the TCRdb table lists in-frame clones only, not all of them. This sample has over 110,000 clones; roughly nine tenths occur once, and the top ten carry roughly 3.1%. The starting material was peripheral blood, obtained on day 0 of AZD1222 vaccination. The sequence derives from an adult in good health. The gene calls are TRBV25-1 and TRBJ2-5; D is unclear. CDR3 sequence (DNA): TGTGCCACTCTCGGCTACCAAGAGACCCAGTACTTC. Its protein product is CATLGYQETQYF.